The 7 T cell receptor beta chains presented below share a single source sample, sequenced in a study of blood T cell repertoires in COVID-19. Profiling relied on immunoSEQ multiplex PCR, and the TCRdb table lists in-frame clones only, not all of them. The profile shows 210,000 or so clones, just over 90% of them singletons. The specimen was peripheral blood. These receptors were obtained from a man between 25 and 39 years old with acute or convalescent COVID-19.

The chain carries TRBV7-2 and TRBJ2-1; D is unclear. V gave up 0 bases and J gave up 3 bases, with 12 bases separating them. Germline loops: CDR1 SGHTA, CDR2 FQGNSA. The length of the CDR3 is 16 residues. The CDR3 region has the DNA TGTGCCAGCAGCTTAGCTTCCCGTCAGATCTACAATGAGCAGTTCTTC. Translation: CASSLASRQIYNEQFF. The complete variable domain, with remaining parts taken from reference TRBV7-2 and TRBJ2-1, reads GAGVSQSPSNKVTEKGKDVELRCDPISGHTALYWYRQSLGQGLEFLIYFQGNSAPDKSGLPSDRFSAERTGGSVSTLTIQRTQQEDSAVYLCASSLASRQIYNEQFFGPGTRLTVL.

J is TRBJ1-2 and V is TRBV29-1, with a weak D call TRBD1 (6 bases). The CDR3 length is 12 residues. The germline gives CDR1 SQVTM, CDR2 ANQGSEA. The ends were cut back, 1 base at V and 3 bases at J, with 6 bases in the middle. Here the CDR3 DNA reads TGCAGCGTTGAAGCAGGGGACTATGGCTACACCTTC. Protein: CSVEAGDYGYTF.

The chain couples TRBV6-5 to TRBJ2-7, with 7 nucleotides matching TRBD1. Germline lookup yields CDR1 MNHEY and CDR2 SVGAGI. V lost 6 bases to trimming and J lost 0 bases; unmatched junction nucleotides: 5. The CDR3 contains 14 residues. CDR3 coding DNA: TGTGCCAGCAGGGGACAGAAAAACTCCTACGAGCAGTACTTC. Amino acids: CASRGQKNSYEQYF.

This chain connects TRBV30 to TRBJ1-5; D is possibly TRBD1 (6 bases). Trimming removed 0 bases from V and 4 bases from J, with 16 bases in between. The germline V gene has CDR1 GTSNPN and CDR2 SVGIG (reference sequence). The length of the CDR3 is 16 residues. CDR3 DNA sequence: TGTGCCTGGAGTGTGAGGGGAGCAGGGGTAAATCAGCCCCAGCATTTT. Translation: CAWSVRGAGVNQPQHF.

The genes are TRBV9 and TRBJ2-3; D gene uncertain. Germline CDR1 SGDLS, CDR2 YYNGEE. This CDR3 is built from 11 residues. Trimming removed 0 bases at V and 6 bases at J, with 2 bases between. The CDR3 DNA reads as TGTGCCAGCAGCGTAGCGGATACGCAGTATTTT. This sequence encodes CASSVADTQYF.

J is TRBJ2-3 and V is TRBV9; D perhaps matches TRBD1 (5 bases). Germline assignment: CDR1 SGDLS and CDR2 YYNGEE. V lost 2 bases and J lost 4, with 14 bases in between. The CDR3 runs 15 residues. CDR3 DNA: TGTGCCAGCAGCGTCGATCCAAGACAGTCAGATACGCAGTATTTT. Its translation: CASSVDPRQSDTQYF.

The V call is TRBV5-4, the J call TRBJ2-7, with D unresolved. CDR3 length equals 15 residues. Germline V gene sequence: CDR1 SGHNT, CDR2 YYREEE (reference sequence). V dropped 0 bases and J dropped 5 bases, with 15 bases sitting between them. In DNA, the CDR3 is TGTGCCAGCAGCTTGGATCGGGTTTCCGCCCACGAGCAGTACTTC. Encoded protein: CASSLDRVSAHEQYF.